The following is a TCR beta chain sequence with its context. Its antigen remains unidentified. Germline CDR1 and CDR2: LGHDT and YNNKEL (reference sequence). The CDR3 runs to 15 residues. V lost 1 base and J lost 9; bases outside the gene matches: 9. Data came from immunoSEQ multiplex PCR; TCRdb stores just in-frame clones and leaves some out. The sample consists of about 130,000 clones, around 90% of them appearing once. These data belong to a study of T cell responses to AZD1222 COVID-19 vaccine. About the study: Pooled together were second doses at about 4 or about 12 weeks. Study findings and constraints: At 160-218 and 743-854, vaccine-associated CD4 TCRs were dominant, and they spanned spike. Breadth and depth of Spike-specific TCRs rose after two AZD1222 doses.

The V call is TRBV3-1 (or the pseudogene TRBV3-2), the J call TRBJ2-1, with TRBD2 identical over 7 bases. The input for sequencing was peripheral blood, taken on day 0 of AZD1222 vaccination. This clonotype was sampled from an adult in good health. The CDR3 here is CASSQAGRPFGEQFF. In DNA, the CDR3 is TGTGCCAGCAGCCAAGCCGGGAGGCCGTTCGGTGAGCAGTTCTTC.